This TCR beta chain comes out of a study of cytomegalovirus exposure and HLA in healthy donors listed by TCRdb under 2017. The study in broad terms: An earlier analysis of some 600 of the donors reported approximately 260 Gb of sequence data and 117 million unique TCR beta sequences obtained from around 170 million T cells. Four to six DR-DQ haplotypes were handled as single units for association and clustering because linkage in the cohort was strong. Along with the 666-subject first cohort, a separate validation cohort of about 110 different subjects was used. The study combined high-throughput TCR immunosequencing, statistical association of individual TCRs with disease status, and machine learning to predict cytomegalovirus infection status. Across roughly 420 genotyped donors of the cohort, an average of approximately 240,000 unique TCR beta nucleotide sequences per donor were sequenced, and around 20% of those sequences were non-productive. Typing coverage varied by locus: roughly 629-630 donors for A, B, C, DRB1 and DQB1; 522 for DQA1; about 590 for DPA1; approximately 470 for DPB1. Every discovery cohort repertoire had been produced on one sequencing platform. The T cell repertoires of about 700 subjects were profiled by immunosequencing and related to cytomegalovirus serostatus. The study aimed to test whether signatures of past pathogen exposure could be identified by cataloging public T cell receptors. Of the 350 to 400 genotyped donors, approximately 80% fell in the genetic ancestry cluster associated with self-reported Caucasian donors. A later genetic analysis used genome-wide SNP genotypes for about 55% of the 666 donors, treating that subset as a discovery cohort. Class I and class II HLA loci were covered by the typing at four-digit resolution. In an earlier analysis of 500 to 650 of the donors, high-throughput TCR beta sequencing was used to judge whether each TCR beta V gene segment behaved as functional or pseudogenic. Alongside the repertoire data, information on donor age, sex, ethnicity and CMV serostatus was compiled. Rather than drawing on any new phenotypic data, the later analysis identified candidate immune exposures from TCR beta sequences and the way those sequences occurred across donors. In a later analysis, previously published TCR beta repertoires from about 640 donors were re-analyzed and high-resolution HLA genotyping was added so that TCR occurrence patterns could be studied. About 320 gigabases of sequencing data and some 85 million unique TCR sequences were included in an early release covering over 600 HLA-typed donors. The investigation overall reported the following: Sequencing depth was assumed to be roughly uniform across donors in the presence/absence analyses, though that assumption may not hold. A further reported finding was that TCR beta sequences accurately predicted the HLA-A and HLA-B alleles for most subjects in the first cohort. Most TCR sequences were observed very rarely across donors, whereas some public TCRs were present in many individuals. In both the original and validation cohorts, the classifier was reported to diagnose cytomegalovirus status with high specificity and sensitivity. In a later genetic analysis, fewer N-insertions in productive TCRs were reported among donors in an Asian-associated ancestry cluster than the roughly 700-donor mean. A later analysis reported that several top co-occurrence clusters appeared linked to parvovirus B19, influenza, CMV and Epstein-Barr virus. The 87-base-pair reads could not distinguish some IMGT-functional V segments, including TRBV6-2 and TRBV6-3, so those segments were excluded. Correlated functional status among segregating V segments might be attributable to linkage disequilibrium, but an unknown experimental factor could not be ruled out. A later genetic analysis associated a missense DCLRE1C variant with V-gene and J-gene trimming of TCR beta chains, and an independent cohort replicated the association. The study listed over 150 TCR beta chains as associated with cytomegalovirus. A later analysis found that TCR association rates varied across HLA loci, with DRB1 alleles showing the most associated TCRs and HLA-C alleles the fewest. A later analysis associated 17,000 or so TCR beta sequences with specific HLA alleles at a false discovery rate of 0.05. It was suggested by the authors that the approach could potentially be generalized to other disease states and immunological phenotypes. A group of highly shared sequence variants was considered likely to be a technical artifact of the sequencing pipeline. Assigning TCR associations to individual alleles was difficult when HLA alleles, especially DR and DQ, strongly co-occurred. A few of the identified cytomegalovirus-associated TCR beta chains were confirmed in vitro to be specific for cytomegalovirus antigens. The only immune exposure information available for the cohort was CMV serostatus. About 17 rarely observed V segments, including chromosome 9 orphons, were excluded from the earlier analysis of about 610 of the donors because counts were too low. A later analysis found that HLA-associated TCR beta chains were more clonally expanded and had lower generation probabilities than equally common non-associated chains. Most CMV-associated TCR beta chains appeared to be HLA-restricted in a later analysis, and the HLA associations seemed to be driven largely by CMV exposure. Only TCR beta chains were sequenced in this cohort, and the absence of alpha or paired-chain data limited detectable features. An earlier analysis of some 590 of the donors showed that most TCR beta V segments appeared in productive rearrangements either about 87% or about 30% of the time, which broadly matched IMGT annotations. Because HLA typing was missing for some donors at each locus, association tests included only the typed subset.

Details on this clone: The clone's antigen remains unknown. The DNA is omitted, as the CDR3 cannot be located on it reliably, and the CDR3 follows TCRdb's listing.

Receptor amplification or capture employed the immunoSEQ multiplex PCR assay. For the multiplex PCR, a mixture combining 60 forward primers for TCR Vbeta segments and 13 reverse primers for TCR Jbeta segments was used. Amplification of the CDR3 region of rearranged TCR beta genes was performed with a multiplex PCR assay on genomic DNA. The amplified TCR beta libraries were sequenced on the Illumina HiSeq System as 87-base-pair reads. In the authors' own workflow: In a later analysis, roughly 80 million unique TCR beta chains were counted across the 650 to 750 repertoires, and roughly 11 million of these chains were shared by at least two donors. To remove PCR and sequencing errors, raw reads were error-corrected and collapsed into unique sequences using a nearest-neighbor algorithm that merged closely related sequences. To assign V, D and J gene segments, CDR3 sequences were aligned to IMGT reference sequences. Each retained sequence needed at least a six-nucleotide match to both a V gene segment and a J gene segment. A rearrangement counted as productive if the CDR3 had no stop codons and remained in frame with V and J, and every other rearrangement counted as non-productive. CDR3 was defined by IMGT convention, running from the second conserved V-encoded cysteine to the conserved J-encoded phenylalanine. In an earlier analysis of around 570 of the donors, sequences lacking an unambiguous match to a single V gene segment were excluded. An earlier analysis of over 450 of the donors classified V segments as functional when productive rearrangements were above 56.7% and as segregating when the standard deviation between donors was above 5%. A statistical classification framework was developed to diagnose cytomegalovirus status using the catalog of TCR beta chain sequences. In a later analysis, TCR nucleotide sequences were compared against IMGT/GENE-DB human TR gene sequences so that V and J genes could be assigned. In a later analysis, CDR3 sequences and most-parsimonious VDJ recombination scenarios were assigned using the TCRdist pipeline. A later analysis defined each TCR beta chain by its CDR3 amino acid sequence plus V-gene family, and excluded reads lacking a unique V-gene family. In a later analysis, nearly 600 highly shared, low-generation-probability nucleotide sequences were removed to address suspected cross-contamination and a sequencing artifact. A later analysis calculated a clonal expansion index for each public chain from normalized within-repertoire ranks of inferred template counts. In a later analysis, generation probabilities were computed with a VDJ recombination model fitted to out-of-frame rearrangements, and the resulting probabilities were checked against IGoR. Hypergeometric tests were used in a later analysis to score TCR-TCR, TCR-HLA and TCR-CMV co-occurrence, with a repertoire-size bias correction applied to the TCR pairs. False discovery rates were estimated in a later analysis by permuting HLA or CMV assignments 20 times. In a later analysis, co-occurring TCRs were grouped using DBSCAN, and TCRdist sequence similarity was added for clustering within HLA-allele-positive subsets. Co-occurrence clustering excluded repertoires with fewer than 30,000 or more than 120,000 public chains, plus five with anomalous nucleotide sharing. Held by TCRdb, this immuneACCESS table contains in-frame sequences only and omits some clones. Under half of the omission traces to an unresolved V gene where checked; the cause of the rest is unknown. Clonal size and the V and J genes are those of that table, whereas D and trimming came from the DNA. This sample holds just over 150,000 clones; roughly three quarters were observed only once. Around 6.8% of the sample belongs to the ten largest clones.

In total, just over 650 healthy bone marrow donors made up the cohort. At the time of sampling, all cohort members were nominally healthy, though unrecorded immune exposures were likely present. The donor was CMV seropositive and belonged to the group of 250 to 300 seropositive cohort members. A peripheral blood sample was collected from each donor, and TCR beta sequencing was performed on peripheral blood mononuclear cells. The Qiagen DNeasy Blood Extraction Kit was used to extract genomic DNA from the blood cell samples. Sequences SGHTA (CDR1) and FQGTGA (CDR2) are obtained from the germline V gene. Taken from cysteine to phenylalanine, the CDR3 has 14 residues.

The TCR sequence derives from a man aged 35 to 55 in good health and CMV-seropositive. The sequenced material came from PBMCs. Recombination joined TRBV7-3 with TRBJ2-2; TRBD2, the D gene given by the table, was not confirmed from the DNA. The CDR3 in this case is CASSFGAGGGELFF.